Listed below are T cell receptor beta chains from one sample, sequenced in a study of neurological immune-mediated disorders. TCRdb itself ran the 5' RACE reads through MiXCR, one entry per CDR3 protein. The profile shows about 50,000 distinct CDR3 sequences, 16% of them singletons. Sample: PBMCs. The source is a man aged 60 to 75 in good health. Each CDR3 is given with its conserved first and last residue. Fields, in order: J gene, clone size, D gene, V gene, CDR3 protein, CDR3 DNA. The D gene is left open where the match is weak. Expanded clones get a size class; other rows say once, few or many, or leave the size out.

j_gene: TRBJ2-1; abundance: many; d_gene: -; v_gene: TRBV25-1; CDR3aa: CASSSFRTEQFF; CDR3nt: TGTGCCAGCAGTTCGTTTAGGACAGAGCAGTTCTTC
j_gene: TRBJ2-3; abundance: many; d_gene: -; v_gene: TRBV28; CDR3aa: CASSLWASENTQYF; CDR3nt: TGTGCCAGCAGTTTATGGGCTAGCGAGAATACGCAGTATTTT
j_gene: TRBJ2-4; abundance: many; d_gene: -; v_gene: TRBV20-1; CDR3aa: CSARAGQGLVIQYF; CDR3nt: TGCAGTGCTAGAGCCGGGCAGGGGTTGGTCATTCAGTACTTC
j_gene: TRBJ2-3; abundance: many; d_gene: TRBD2; v_gene: TRBV5-1; CDR3aa: CASSPGLATDTQYF; CDR3nt: TGCGCCAGCAGCCCGGGACTAGCGACAGATACGCAGTATTTT
j_gene: TRBJ2-3; abundance: many; d_gene: -; v_gene: TRBV5-1; CDR3aa: CASSSPGSTDTQYF; CDR3nt: TGCGCCAGCAGCTCTCCGGGATCCACAGATACGCAGTATTTT
j_gene: TRBJ2-1; abundance: many; d_gene: TRBD2; v_gene: TRBV20-1; CDR3aa: CSAIAGSSYNEQFF; CDR3nt: TGCAGTGCTATAGCGGGTAGCTCCTACAATGAGCAGTTCTTC
j_gene: TRBJ2-6; abundance: -; d_gene: TRBD1; v_gene: TRBV5-1; CDR3aa: CASSQGTEGVNVLTF; CDR3nt: TGTGCCAGCAGCCAAGGGACAGAGGGGGTCAACGTCCTGACTTTC
j_gene: TRBJ1-5; abundance: -; d_gene: -; v_gene: TRBV6-1; CDR3aa: CASSDSTWLGQPQHF; CDR3nt: TGTGCCAGCAGTGACTCTACATGGCTGGGTCAGCCCCAGCATTTT
j_gene: TRBJ1-5; abundance: many; d_gene: TRBD1; v_gene: TRBV7-2; CDR3aa: CASSRQGAGQPQHF; CDR3nt: TGTGCCAGCAGTCGACAGGGGGCGGGTCAGCCCCAGCATTTT
j_gene: TRBJ2-7; abundance: many; d_gene: -; v_gene: TRBV29-1; CDR3aa: CSAWGASYEQYF; CDR3nt: TGCAGCGCCTGGGGGGCCTCCTACGAGCAGTACTTC
j_gene: TRBJ2-1; abundance: -; d_gene: TRBD2; v_gene: TRBV28; CDR3aa: CASSSQGLAGVGNEQFF; CDR3nt: TGTGCCAGCAGTTCCCAGGGGCTAGCGGGAGTTGGCAATGAGCAGTTCTTC
j_gene: TRBJ1-5; abundance: -; d_gene: -; v_gene: TRBV12-3/TRBV12-4; CDR3aa: CASRPGRGNQPQHF; CDR3nt: TGTGCCAGCAGACCAGGGAGGGGCAATCAGCCCCAGCATTTT
j_gene: TRBJ2-2; abundance: -; d_gene: -; v_gene: TRBV7-6; CDR3aa: CASSLGLSHGELFF; CDR3nt: TGTGCCAGCAGCTTAGGTTTATCCCACGGGGAGCTGTTTTTT
j_gene: TRBJ2-1; abundance: medium-sized; d_gene: TRBD2; v_gene: TRBV15; CDR3aa: CATSRDPGLAGGYEQFF; CDR3nt: TGTGCCACCAGCAGAGATCCCGGACTAGCGGGAGGGTATGAGCAGTTCTTC
j_gene: TRBJ2-3; abundance: many; d_gene: -; v_gene: TRBV15; CDR3aa: CATRGGEREDTQYF; CDR3nt: TGTGCCACCAGGGGTGGGGAGAGGGAAGATACGCAGTATTTT
j_gene: TRBJ2-5; abundance: many; d_gene: TRBD1; v_gene: TRBV29-1; CDR3aa: CSVGQGNQETQYF; CDR3nt: TGCAGCGTTGGACAGGGAAACCAAGAGACCCAGTACTTC
j_gene: TRBJ2-7; abundance: many; d_gene: TRBD1; v_gene: TRBV29-1; CDR3aa: CSVDITGGSYEQYF; CDR3nt: TGCAGCGTTGATATTACAGGGGGGTCCTACGAGCAGTACTTC
j_gene: TRBJ1-5; abundance: many; d_gene: -; v_gene: TRBV12-3/TRBV12-4; CDR3aa: CASSFSGMEPQHF; CDR3nt: TGTGCCAGCAGTTTCTCGGGGATGGAGCCCCAGCATTTT
j_gene: TRBJ1-2; abundance: many; d_gene: TRBD1; v_gene: TRBV20-1; CDR3aa: CSARDPDRAYGYTF; CDR3nt: TGCAGTGCTAGAGACCCGGACAGGGCCTATGGCTACACCTTC
j_gene: TRBJ2-7; abundance: many; d_gene: -; v_gene: TRBV7-2; CDR3aa: CASSLWHTGSYEQYF; CDR3nt: TGTGCCAGCAGCTTATGGCACACAGGGTCCTACGAGCAGTACTTC
j_gene: TRBJ1-4; abundance: many; d_gene: -; v_gene: TRBV29-1; CDR3aa: CSVEWTFGTNEKLFF; CDR3nt: TGCAGCGTTGAGTGGACATTTGGAACTAATGAAAAACTGTTTTTT
j_gene: TRBJ2-7; abundance: many; d_gene: TRBD2; v_gene: TRBV6-5; CDR3aa: CASRPSGTYEQYF; CDR3nt: TGTGCCAGCAGGCCTAGCGGGACCTACGAGCAGTACTTC
j_gene: TRBJ2-3; abundance: -; d_gene: -; v_gene: TRBV3-1; CDR3aa: CASCQAGRADTQYF; CDR3nt: TGTGCCAGCTGCCAAGCTGGCAGGGCAGATACGCAGTATTTT
j_gene: TRBJ2-2; abundance: many; d_gene: -; v_gene: TRBV28; CDR3aa: CASSLFPGELFF; CDR3nt: TGTGCCAGCAGTTTATTTCCCGGGGAGCTGTTTTTT
j_gene: TRBJ2-1; abundance: many; d_gene: -; v_gene: TRBV20-1; CDR3aa: CSARDISGNNEQFF; CDR3nt: TGCAGTGCTAGAGATATTAGCGGCAACAATGAGCAGTTCTTC
j_gene: TRBJ1-6; abundance: many; d_gene: -; v_gene: TRBV5-1; CDR3aa: CASSSSGSYNSPLHF; CDR3nt: TGCGCCAGCAGCTCGTCGGGCAGCTATAATTCACCCCTCCACTTT
j_gene: TRBJ2-7; abundance: many; d_gene: TRBD2; v_gene: TRBV20-1; CDR3aa: CSARDGALAGGDEQYF; CDR3nt: TGCAGTGCTAGAGACGGGGCTCTAGCGGGAGGGGACGAGCAGTACTTC
j_gene: TRBJ2-5; abundance: -; d_gene: -; v_gene: TRBV6-6; CDR3aa: CASSYFGAAGAQETQYF; CDR3nt: TGTGCCAGCAGTTATTTTGGAGCGGCAGGCGCTCAAGAGACCCAGTACTTC
j_gene: TRBJ2-1; abundance: many; d_gene: -; v_gene: TRBV4-3; CDR3aa: CASSQLTSYYNEQFF; CDR3nt: TGCGCCAGCAGCCAGCTGACTAGTTATTACAATGAGCAGTTCTTC
j_gene: TRBJ2-7; abundance: many; d_gene: -; v_gene: TRBV5-1; CDR3aa: CASSLETYSREQYF; CDR3nt: TGCGCCAGCAGCTTGGAGACCTACTCGCGGGAGCAGTACTTC
j_gene: TRBJ2-7; abundance: many; d_gene: -; v_gene: TRBV7-2; CDR3aa: CASSLGPGSAYEQYF; CDR3nt: TGTGCCAGCAGCTTAGGTCCGGGTTCGGCCTACGAGCAGTACTTC
j_gene: TRBJ1-2; abundance: many; d_gene: TRBD1; v_gene: TRBV2; CDR3aa: CASSKGTGNYGYTF; CDR3nt: TGTGCCAGCAGTAAGGGGACAGGCAACTATGGCTACACCTTC
j_gene: TRBJ2-2; abundance: -; d_gene: -; v_gene: TRBV27; CDR3aa: CASSPGDGTGELFF; CDR3nt: TGTGCCAGCAGTCCCGGGGACGGAACCGGGGAGCTGTTTTTT
j_gene: TRBJ2-2; abundance: -; d_gene: -; v_gene: TRBV14; CDR3aa: CASSQVGGTISGELFF; CDR3nt: TGTGCCAGCAGCCAAGTGGGCGGGACCATCTCCGGGGAGCTGTTTTTT
j_gene: TRBJ1-1; abundance: few; d_gene: -; v_gene: TRBV5-1; CDR3aa: CASSLLGWKDTEAFF; CDR3nt: TGCGCCAGCAGCTTGTTGGGGTGGAAGGACACTGAAGCTTTCTTT
j_gene: TRBJ1-1; abundance: many; d_gene: -; v_gene: TRBV19; CDR3aa: CASSIGELNTEAFF; CDR3nt: TGTGCCAGTAGTATCGGGGAATTGAACACTGAAGCTTTCTTT